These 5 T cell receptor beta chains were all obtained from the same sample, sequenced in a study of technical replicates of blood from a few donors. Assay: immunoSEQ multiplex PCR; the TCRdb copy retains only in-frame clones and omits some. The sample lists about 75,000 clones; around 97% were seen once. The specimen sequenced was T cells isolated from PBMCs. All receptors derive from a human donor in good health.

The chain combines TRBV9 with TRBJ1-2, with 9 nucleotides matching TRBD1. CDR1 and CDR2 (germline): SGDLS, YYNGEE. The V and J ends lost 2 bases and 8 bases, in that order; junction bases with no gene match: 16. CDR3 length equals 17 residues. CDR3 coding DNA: TGTGCCAGCAGCGTCCCCGGGACAGGGCCATATTCCGCAGGCTACACCTTC. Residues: CASSVPGTGPYSAGYTF.

In DNA form, the CDR3 reads TGTGCCAGCAGTTCCACAGGGGAATTCACTGAAGCTTTCTTT. Protein sequence: CASSSTGEFTEAFF. The chain combines TRBV28 with TRBJ1-1; 7 nucleotides align to TRBD1. Germline CDR1 is MDHEN and CDR2 is SYDVKM. The CDR3 has 14 amino acids. V gave up 4 bases and J gave up 4 bases; unmatched junction bases: 6.

The CDR3 loop reads CASSLVAGTYNEQFF. In nucleotides, the CDR3 is TGTGCCAGCAGCTTAGTGGCGGGAACCTACAATGAGCAGTTCTTC. The chain carries TRBV13 and TRBJ2-1; tentative D call: TRBD2 (6 bases). Trimming left V 1 base short and J 2 bases short, with 9 bases between. The CDR3 covers 15 residues. Germline CDR1 is PRHDT and CDR2 is FYEKMQ (reference sequence).

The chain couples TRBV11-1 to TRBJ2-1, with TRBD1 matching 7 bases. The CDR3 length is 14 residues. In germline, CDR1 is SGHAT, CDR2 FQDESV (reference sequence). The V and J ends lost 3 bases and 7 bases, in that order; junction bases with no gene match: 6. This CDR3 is CASSFSQGINEQFF. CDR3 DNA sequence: TGTGCCAGCAGCTTTTCACAGGGGATAAATGAGCAGTTCTTC.

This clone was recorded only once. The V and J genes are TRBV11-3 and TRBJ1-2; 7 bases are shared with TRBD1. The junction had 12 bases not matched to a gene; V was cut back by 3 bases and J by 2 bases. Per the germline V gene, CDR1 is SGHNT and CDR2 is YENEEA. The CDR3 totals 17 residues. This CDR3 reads CASSFATSGGRNYGYTF. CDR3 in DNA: TGTGCCAGCAGCTTCGCTACCTCAGGGGGTAGAAACTATGGCTACACCTTC.